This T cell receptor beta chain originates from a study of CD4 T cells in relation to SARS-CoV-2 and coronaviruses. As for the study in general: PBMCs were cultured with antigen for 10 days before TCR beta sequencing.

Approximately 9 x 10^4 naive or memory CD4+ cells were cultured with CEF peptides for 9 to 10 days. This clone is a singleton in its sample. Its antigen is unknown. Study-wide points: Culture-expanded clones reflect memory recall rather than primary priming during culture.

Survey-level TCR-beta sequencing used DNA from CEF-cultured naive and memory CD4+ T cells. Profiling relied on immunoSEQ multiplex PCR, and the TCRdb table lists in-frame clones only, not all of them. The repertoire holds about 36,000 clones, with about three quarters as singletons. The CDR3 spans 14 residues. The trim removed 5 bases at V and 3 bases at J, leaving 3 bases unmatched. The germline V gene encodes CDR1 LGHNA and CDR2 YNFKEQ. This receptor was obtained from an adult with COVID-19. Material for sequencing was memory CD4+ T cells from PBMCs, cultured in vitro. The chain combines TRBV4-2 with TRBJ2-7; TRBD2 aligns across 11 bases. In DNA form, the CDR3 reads TGTGCCAGCAGCTGGACTAGCGGGTTCTACGAGCAGTACTTC. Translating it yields CASSWTSGFYEQYF.